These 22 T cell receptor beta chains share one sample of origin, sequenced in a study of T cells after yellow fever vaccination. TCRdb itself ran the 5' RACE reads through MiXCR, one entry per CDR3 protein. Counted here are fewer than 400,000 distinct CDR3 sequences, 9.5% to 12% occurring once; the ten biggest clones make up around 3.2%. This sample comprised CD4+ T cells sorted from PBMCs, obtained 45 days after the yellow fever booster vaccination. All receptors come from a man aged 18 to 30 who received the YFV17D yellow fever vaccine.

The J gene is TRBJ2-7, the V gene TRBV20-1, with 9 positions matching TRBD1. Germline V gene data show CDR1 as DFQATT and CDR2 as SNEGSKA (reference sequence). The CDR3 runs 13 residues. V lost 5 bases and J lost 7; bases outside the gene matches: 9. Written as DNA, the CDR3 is TGCAGTGCTGAAAAACAGGGGGCGGGTGAGCAGTACTTC. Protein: CSAEKQGAGEQYF.

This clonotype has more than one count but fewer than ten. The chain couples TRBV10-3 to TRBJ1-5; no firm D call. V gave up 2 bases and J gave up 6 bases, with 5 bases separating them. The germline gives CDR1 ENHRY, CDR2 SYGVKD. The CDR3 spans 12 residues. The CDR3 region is CAISETGQPQHF. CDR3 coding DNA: TGTGCCATCAGTGAGACCGGTCAGCCCCAGCATTTT.

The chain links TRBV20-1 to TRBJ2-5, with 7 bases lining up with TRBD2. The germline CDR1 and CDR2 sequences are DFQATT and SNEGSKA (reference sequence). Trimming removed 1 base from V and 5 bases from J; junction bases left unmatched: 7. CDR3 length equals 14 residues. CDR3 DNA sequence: TGCAGTGCTAGAGCGGGAGGAGGGTTGGAGACCCAGTACTTC. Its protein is CSARAGGGLETQYF.

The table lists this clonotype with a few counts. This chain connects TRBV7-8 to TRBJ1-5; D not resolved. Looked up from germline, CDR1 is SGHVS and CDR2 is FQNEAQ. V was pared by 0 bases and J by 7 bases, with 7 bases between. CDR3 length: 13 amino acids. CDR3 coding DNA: TGTGCCAGCAGCTTAGCGCAGGACCAGCCCCAGCATTTT. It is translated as CASSLAQDQPQHF.

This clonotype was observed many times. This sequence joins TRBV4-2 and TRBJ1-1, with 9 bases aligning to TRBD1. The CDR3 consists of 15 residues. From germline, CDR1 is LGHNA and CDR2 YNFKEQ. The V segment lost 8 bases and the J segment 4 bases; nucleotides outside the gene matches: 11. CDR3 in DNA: TGTGCCAGCGGGAATATGGGACAGGGCAGCACTGAAGCTTTCTTT. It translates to CASGNMGQGSTEAFF.

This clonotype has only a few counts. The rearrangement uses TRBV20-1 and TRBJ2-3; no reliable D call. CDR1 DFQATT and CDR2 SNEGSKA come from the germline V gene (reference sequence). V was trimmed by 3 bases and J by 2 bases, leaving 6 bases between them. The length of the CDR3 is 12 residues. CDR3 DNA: TGCAGTGCTAGGACTGTCACAGATACGCAGTATTTT. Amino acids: CSARTVTDTQYF.

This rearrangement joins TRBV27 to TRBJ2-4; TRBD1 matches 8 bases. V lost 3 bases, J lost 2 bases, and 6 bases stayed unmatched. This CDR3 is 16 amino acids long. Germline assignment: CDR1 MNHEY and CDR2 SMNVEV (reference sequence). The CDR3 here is CASSFGRGLSKNIQYF. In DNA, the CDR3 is TGTGCCAGCAGTTTTGGCAGGGGGCTATCCAAAAACATTCAGTACTTC.

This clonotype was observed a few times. In nucleotides, the CDR3 is TGTGCCAGCAGATCCGGGACAAACTATGGCTACACCTTC. This gives the protein CASRSGTNYGYTF. The chain joins TRBV6-5 to TRBJ1-2, with D possibly being TRBD1 (6 bases). This CDR3 is built from 13 residues. The V gene lost 6 bases and the J gene lost 2 bases, with 10 bases spanning the gap. Germline V gene data show CDR1 as MNHEY and CDR2 as SVGAGI.

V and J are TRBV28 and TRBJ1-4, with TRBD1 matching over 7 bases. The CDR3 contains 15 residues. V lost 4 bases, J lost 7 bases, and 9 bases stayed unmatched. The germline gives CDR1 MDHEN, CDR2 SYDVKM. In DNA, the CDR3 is TGTGCCAGCAGTTCCAGACAGGGAGGGATTGAAAAACTGTTTTTT. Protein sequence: CASSSRQGGIEKLFF.

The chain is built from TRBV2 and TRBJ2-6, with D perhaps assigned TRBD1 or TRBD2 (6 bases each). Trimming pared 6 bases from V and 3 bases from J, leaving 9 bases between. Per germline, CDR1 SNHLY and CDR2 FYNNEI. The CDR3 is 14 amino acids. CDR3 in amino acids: CASRGGYGANVLTF. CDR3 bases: TGTGCCAGCAGAGGGGGGTATGGGGCCAACGTCCTGACTTTC.

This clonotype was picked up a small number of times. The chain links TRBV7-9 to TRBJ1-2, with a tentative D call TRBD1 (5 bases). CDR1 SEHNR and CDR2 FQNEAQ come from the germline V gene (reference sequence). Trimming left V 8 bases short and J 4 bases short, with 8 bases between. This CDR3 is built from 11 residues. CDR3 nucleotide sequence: TGTGCCAGCTACGACAGCTATGGCTACACCTTC. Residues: CASYDSYGYTF.

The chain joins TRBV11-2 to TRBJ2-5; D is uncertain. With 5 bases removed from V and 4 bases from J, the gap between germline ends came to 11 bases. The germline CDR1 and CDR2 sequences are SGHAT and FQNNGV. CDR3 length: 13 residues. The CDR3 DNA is TGTGCCAGCAGCCCCAGGTGGGGAGAGACCCAGTACTTC. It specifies CASSPRWGETQYF.

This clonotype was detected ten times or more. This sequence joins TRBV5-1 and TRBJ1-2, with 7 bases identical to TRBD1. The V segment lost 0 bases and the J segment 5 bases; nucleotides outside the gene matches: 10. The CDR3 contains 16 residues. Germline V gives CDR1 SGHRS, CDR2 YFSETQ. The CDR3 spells CASSLGDSRLIYGYTF. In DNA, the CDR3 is TGCGCCAGCAGCTTGGGGGACAGCCGACTTATTTATGGCTACACCTTC.

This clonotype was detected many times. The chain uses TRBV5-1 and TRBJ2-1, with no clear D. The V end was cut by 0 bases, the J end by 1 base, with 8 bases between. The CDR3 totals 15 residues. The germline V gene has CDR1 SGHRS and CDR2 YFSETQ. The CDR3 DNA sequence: TGCGCCAGCAGCTTGGTTGGTGATTCCTACAATGAGCAGTTCTTC. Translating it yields CASSLVGDSYNEQFF. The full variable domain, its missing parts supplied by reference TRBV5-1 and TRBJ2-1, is KAGVTQTPRYLIKTRGQQVTLSCSPISGHRSVSWYQQTPGQGLQFLFEYFSETQRNKGNFPGRFSGRQFSNSRSEMNVSTLELGDSALYLCASSLVGDSYNEQFFGPGTRLTVL.

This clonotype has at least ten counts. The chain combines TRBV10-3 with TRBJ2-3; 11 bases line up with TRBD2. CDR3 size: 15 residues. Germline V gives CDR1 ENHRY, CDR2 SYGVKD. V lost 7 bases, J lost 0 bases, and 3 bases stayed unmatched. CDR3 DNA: TGTGCCATCACGACTAGCGGGGAGAGCACAGATACGCAGTATTTT. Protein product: CAITTSGESTDTQYF.

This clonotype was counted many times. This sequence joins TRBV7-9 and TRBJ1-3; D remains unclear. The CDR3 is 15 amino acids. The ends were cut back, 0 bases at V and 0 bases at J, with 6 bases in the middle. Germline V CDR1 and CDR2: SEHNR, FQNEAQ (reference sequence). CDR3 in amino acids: CASSLAIRSGNTIYF. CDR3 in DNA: TGTGCCAGCAGCTTAGCCATACGCTCTGGAAACACCATATATTTT.

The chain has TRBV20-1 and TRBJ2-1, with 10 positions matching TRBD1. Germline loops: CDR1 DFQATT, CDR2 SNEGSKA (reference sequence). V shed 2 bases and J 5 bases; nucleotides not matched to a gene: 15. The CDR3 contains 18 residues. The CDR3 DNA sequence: TGCAGTGCTAGAATCCCCCTCCCGGGACAGGGGTTTCACAATGAGCAGTTCTTC. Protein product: CSARIPLPGQGFHNEQFF.

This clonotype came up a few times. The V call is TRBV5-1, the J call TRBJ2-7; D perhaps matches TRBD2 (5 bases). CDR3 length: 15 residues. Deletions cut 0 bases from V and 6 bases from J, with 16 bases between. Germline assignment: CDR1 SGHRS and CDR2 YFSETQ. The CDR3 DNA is TGCGCCAGCAGCTTGGTGGTTTCCCCGGAGGCCGAGCAGTACTTC. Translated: CASSLVVSPEAEQYF.

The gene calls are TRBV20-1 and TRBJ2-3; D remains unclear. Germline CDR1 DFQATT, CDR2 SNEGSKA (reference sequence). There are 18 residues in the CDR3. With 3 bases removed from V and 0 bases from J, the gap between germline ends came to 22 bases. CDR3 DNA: TGCAGTGCTAGCCCCCCCATTGCGGTCCTTTATAGCACAGATACGCAGTATTTT. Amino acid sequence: CSASPPIAVLYSTDTQYF.

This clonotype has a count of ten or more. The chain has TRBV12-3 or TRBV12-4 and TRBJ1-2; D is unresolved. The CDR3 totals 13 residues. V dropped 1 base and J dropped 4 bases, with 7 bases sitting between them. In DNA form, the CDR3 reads TGTGCCAGCAGTTTAGTGGAAGGCTATGGCTACACCTTC. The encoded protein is CASSLVEGYGYTF.

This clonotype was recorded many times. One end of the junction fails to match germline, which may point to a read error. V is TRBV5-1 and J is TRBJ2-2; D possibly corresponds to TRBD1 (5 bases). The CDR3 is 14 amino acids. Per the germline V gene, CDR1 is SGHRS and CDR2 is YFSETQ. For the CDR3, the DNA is TGTGCCAGCAGCCGAGGACAGAACACCGGGGAGCTGTTTTTT. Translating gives CASSRGQNTGELFF.

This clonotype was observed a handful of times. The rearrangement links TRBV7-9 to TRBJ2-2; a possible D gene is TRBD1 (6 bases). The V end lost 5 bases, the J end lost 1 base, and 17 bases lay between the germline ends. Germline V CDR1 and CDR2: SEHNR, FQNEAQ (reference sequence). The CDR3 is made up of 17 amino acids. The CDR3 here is CASSPRQALLNTGELFF. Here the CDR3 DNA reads TGTGCCAGCAGCCCCAGACAGGCGTTACTGAACACCGGGGAGCTGTTTTTT. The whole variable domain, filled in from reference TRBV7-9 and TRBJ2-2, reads DTGVSQNPRHKITKRGQNVTFRCDPISEHNRLYWYRQTLGQGPEFLTYFQNEAQLEKSRLLSDRFSAERPKGSFSTLEIQRTEQGDSAMYLCASSPRQALLNTGELFFGEGSRLTVL.